The 18 T cell receptor beta chains given below trace back to one sample, sequenced in a study of OX40 agonist ivuxolimab in advanced cancers. Using immunoSEQ multiplex PCR, the repertoire was profiled, and TCRdb retains in-frame clones only, with some absent. Of approximately 74,000 clones listed, about 89% are singletons. Specimen: CD4+ or CD8+ T cells sorted from blood, collected in a trial of the OX40 agonist ivuxolimab. These receptors were obtained from an adult with an advanced solid tumor such as melanoma, head and neck, liver or kidney cancer.

The DNA for the CDR3 is TGTGCCAGCAGTTTTATTCCGGGACAGGGGTTTCTCGAGCAGTACTTC. Its protein product is CASSFIPGQGFLEQYF. The J gene is TRBJ2-7, the V gene TRBV27; 10 bases align to TRBD1. The CDR3 is 16 amino acids. Germline trimming cut 3 bases from V and 6 bases from J; bases unmatched to any gene: 11. Looked up from germline, CDR1 is MNHEY and CDR2 is SMNVEV (reference sequence).

The chain carries TRBV5-8 and TRBJ1-6; D is possibly TRBD1 (5 bases). Germline CDR1 SGHTS, CDR2 YDEGEE. CDR3 length: 12 amino acids. Here the CDR3 reads CAALRGNSPLHF. CDR3 sequence (DNA): TGTGCAGCCCTCCGGGGGAATTCACCCCTCCACTTT.

This chain uses TRBV7-9 with TRBJ2-7; unclear D gene. CDR1 is SEHNR, CDR2 FQNEAQ, per germline (reference sequence). Deletions cut 6 bases from V and 0 bases from J, with 12 bases between. This CDR3 is 14 amino acids long. As DNA, the CDR3 is TGTGCCAGCAGTTCCAGTGTGAGCTCCTACGAGCAGTACTTC. Protein product: CASSSSVSSYEQYF.

As regards this clone: The germline gene is not matched at one end of the junction; a read error may be the cause. The J gene is TRBJ2-1, the V gene TRBV25-1, with D perhaps TRBD2 (6 bases). The CDR3 sequence is 17 residues long. The V gene's germline CDR1 is MGHDK and CDR2 SYGVNS. CDR3 residues: CASSEFRGGSSHNEQFF. The CDR3 nucleotides are TGTGCCAGCAGTGAATTCCGAGGAGGGAGCTCCCACAATGAGCAGTTCTTC.

V is TRBV28 and J is TRBJ1-4, with D unclear. With 3 bases removed from V and 5 bases from J, the gap between germline ends came to 10 bases. The germline gives CDR1 MDHEN, CDR2 SYDVKM. This CDR3 spans 14 amino acids. The CDR3 reads CASSFGRSNEKLFF. In DNA form, the CDR3 reads TGTGCCAGCAGTTTTGGTAGATCCAATGAAAAACTGTTTTTT.

V gene TRBV6-5 combines with J gene TRBJ2-2, with D maybe TRBD2 (5 bases). Germline V CDR1 and CDR2: MNHEY, SVGAGI. Trimming removed 0 bases from V and 5 bases from J, with 7 bases in between. This CDR3 is 14 amino acids long. The CDR3 nucleotides read TGTGCCAGCAGTTACTCCCGGGGTACCGGGGAGCTGTTTTTT. As protein: CASSYSRGTGELFF.

The CDR3 protein is CASSFSGQGRGGYTF. The CDR3 DNA reads TGTGCCAGCAGCTTCTCGGGACAGGGAAGGGGTGGCTACACCTTC. This chain links TRBV13 with TRBJ1-2; TRBD1 matches 9 bases. J was trimmed by 7 bases and V by 3 bases; bases with no gene match: 9. This CDR3 contains 15 residues. Germline CDR1 reads PRHDT; CDR2 reads FYEKMQ (reference sequence).

The chain is built from TRBV9 and TRBJ2-7, with TRBD1 matching 8 bases. CDR3 size: 14 residues. Germline assignment: CDR1 SGDLS and CDR2 YYNGEE. The junction had 4 bases not matched to a gene; V was cut back by 0 bases and J by 5 bases. The CDR3 is CASSVEGRGHEQYF. The CDR3 DNA reads as TGTGCCAGCAGCGTAGAGGGCAGGGGGCACGAGCAGTACTTC. Using reference TRBV9 and TRBJ2-7 for the parts outside the CDR3, the full variable domain is DSGVTQTPKHLITATGQRVTLRCSPRSGDLSVYWYQQSLDQGLQFLIQYYNGEERAKGNILERFSAQQFPDLHSELNLSSLELGDSALYFCASSVEGRGHEQYFGPGTRLTVT.

This clone is classed as medium-sized. The V and J genes are TRBV7-8 and TRBJ2-2; 7 nucleotides match TRBD1. This CDR3 region has 15 residues. Germline V gene lookup returns CDR1 SGHVS and CDR2 FQNEAQ. With V trimmed by 4 bases and J by 2 bases, 4 bases remained unmatched. CDR3 sequence: CASSSTGVNTGELFF. The CDR3 DNA sequence: TGTGCCAGCAGCTCAACAGGGGTAAACACCGGGGAGCTGTTTTTT.

This clone came up a few times. This CDR3 is CASSSDSHEKLFF. For the CDR3, the DNA is TGTGCCAGCAGTTCGGACAGTCATGAAAAACTGTTTTTT. The chain links TRBV6-5 to TRBJ1-4; a weak D match, TRBD1 (6 bases). There are 13 residues in the CDR3. Between the trimmed V and J ends, which lost 4 bases and 6 bases, there was a span of 9 bases. The germline V gene encodes CDR1 MNHEY and CDR2 SVGAGI.

The chain uses TRBV13 and TRBJ1-1, with 10 nucleotides matching TRBD1. V lost 4 bases to trimming and J lost 1 base; unmatched junction nucleotides: 6. This CDR3 spans 16 amino acids. Per germline, CDR1 PRHDT and CDR2 FYEKMQ (reference sequence). The CDR3 spells CASSSTGGAGNTEAFF. The CDR3, as DNA: TGTGCCAGCAGCTCGACAGGGGGCGCAGGGAACACTGAAGCTTTCTTT.

This chain connects TRBV19 to TRBJ2-2; no firm D call. The germline V gene has CDR1 LNHDA and CDR2 SQIVND (reference sequence). The CDR3 has 11 amino acids. Trimming removed 7 bases from V and 3 bases from J, with 3 bases in between. CDR3 DNA sequence: TGTGCCAGTACGGACACCGGGGAGCTGTTTTTT. Amino acids: CASTDTGELFF.

This rearrangement joins TRBV30 to TRBJ2-7; D is uncertain. Between the trimmed V and J ends, which lost 3 bases and 5 bases, there was a span of 11 bases. The CDR3 covers 12 residues. CDR1 is GTSNPN and CDR2 is SVGIG in the germline V gene (reference sequence). The CDR3 sequence is CAWSPIADEQYF. The CDR3 DNA is TGTGCCTGGAGCCCAATTGCGGACGAGCAGTACTTC. Filled out from reference TRBV30 and TRBJ2-7, the complete variable domain reads SQTIHQWPATLVQPVGSPLSLECTVEGTSNPNLYWYRQAAGRGLQLLFYSVGIGQISSEVPQNLSASRPQDRQFILSSKKLLLSDSGFYLCAWSPIADEQYFGPGTRLTVT.

A note on this clone: The sample has other DNA sequences that encode this CDR3 too. The chain combines TRBV28 with TRBJ2-7, with TRBD2 identical over 9 bases. Losses at the gene ends were 7 bases for V and 4 bases for J; bases not matched to a gene: 8. The CDR3 loop spans 14 amino acids. CDR1 and CDR2 (germline): MDHEN, SYDVKM. Written as DNA, the CDR3 is TGTGCCAGCACTCCGGGACTAGCAGAATACGAGCAGTACTTC. Its protein is CASTPGLAEYEQYF.

V is TRBV30 and J is TRBJ1-3; D call uncertain. The CDR3 runs to 13 residues. The germline V gene encodes CDR1 GTSNPN and CDR2 SVGIG (reference sequence). The germline V and J ends were trimmed by 4 bases and 0 bases, with 7 bases remaining between them. The CDR3 DNA is TGTGCCTGGAAAGGTGTCTCTGGAAACACCATATATTTT. This sequence encodes CAWKGVSGNTIYF.

This chain connects TRBV7-2 to TRBJ2-5; D is undetermined. The DNA end is a closer match to TRBJ2-7, so the J assignment may be wrong. The CDR3 sequence is 12 residues long. Germline loops: CDR1 SGHTA, CDR2 FQGNSA. As DNA, the CDR3 is TGTGCCAGCAGCTTATTTCCCTACGAGCAGTACTTC. Its protein is CASSLFPYEQYF.

The chain links TRBV4-3 to TRBJ2-3; 9 nucleotides align to TRBD2. The CDR3 is 16 amino acids. Germline V gene data show CDR1 as LGHNA and CDR2 as YSLEER. Trimming at V came to 4 bases and at J to 2 bases, leaving 7 bases not matched to a gene. CDR3 region: CASSRLAGSITDTQYF. CDR3 bases: TGCGCCAGCAGCCGTCTAGCGGGGTCGATCACAGATACGCAGTATTTT.

The rearrangement links TRBV5-4 to TRBJ2-2; tentative D call: TRBD2 (6 bases). CDR3 size: 13 residues. Germline assignment: CDR1 SGHNT and CDR2 YYREEE (reference sequence). V was trimmed by 5 bases and J by 7 bases, leaving 12 bases between them. The CDR3 nucleotides are TGTGCCAGCAGTGCTATGGGGGGCGGGGAGCTGTTTTTT. Translation: CASSAMGGGELFF. The variable domain in full, completed from reference TRBV5-4 and TRBJ2-2, reads ETGVTQSPTHLIKTRGQQVTLRCSSQSGHNTVSWYQQALGQGPQFIFQYYREEENGRGNFPPRFSGLQFPNYSSELNVNALELDDSALYLCASSAMGGGELFFGEGSRLTVL.